Below are 10 T cell receptor beta chains sequenced from a single sample in a study of identical twins. MiXCR, applied by TCRdb to the 5' RACE reads, yields one record per CDR3 protein. This table has fewer than 900,000 distinct CDR3 sequences, roughly 18% appearing once. The sample was also linked to a second study, of T cells expressing NK-cell markers.

Sequencing was done on a sample of PBMCs. These receptors were taken from a woman in her late teens or twenties in good health.

This clonotype was seen a few times. This chain joins TRBV11-2 and TRBJ2-7; 9 bases match TRBD1. The germline V gene encodes CDR1 SGHAT and CDR2 FQNNGV. V shed 4 bases, J shed 11 bases, and the junction held 15 bases outside the gene matches. The CDR3 has 15 residues. DNA for the CDR3: TGTGCCAGCAGCTCTCACCGGGACAGGGTGCTATTGGAGTACTTC. Its protein product is CASSSHRDRVLLEYF.

This clonotype was seen only a few times. J is TRBJ2-7 and V is TRBV20-1; D ambiguous. The CDR3 consists of 15 residues. Trimming left V 1 base short and J 2 bases short, with 15 bases between. Germline V lookup: CDR1 DFQATT, CDR2 SNEGSKA (reference sequence). In nucleotides, the CDR3 is TGCAGTGCTAGAGTGAGTGGAACACTTGCCTACGAGCAGTACTTC. This encodes CSARVSGTLAYEQYF.

V is TRBV7-2 and J is TRBJ2-3, with unresolved D. Per germline, CDR1 SGHTA and CDR2 FQGNSA. V was pared by 5 bases and J by 11 bases, with 29 bases between. CDR3 length: 17 residues. The CDR3 DNA reads as TGTGCCAGCAGCACCCCGCTGTTTGGCCCCTCGGGTGTAGGGCAGTATTTT. This translates into CASSTPLFGPSGVGQYF.

The chain couples TRBV9 to TRBJ1-5, with D unresolved. The CDR3 runs 15 residues. V was clipped by 0 bases and J by 0 bases, with 7 bases between them. Germline V gene lookup returns CDR1 SGDLS and CDR2 YYNGEE. The CDR3 bases are TGTGCCAGCAGCGTAGACCCGTATAGCAATCAGCCCCAGCATTTT. This translates into CASSVDPYSNQPQHF. Full variable domain (rest looked up from reference TRBV9 and TRBJ1-5): DSGVTQTPKHLITATGQRVTLRCSPRSGDLSVYWYQQSLDQGLQFLIQYYNGEERAKGNILERFSAQQFPDLHSELNLSSLELGDSALYFCASSVDPYSNQPQHFGDGTRLSIL.

The chain is built from TRBV20-1 and TRBJ1-1; D perhaps matches TRBD1 (5 bases). The CDR3 is 14 residues long. CDR1 is DFQATT, CDR2 SNEGSKA, per germline (reference sequence). Trimming removed 8 bases from V and 0 bases from J, with 16 bases in between. The CDR3 coding sequence is TGCAGTTCTTGGCGTCAGGGCATGAACACTGAAGCTTTCTTT. Protein: CSSWRQGMNTEAFF.

The V gene is TRBV3-1, the J gene TRBJ2-1, with 8 bases aligning to TRBD2. Germline trimming cut 3 bases from V and 0 bases from J; bases unmatched to any gene: 10. The CDR3 extends over 18 amino acids. CDR1 and CDR2 from the germline V gene are LGHDT and YNNKEL (reference sequence). CDR3 loop: CASSQGRGVRSSYNEQFF. The CDR3 DNA reads as TGTGCCAGCAGCCAGGGGCGGGGGGTCCGCAGCTCCTACAATGAGCAGTTCTTC.

This clonotype was counted between two and nine times. This rearrangement joins TRBV10-3 to TRBJ1-5; D may be TRBD1 (5 bases). The CDR3 is made up of 13 amino acids. Trimming took 7 bases from V and 4 from J, leaving 11 bases between them. Germline V lookup: CDR1 ENHRY, CDR2 SYGVKD. CDR3 loop: CAIKVDINQPQHF. The CDR3 region has the DNA TGTGCCATCAAAGTGGACATAAATCAGCCCCAGCATTTT.

This sequence joins TRBV12-3 or TRBV12-4 and TRBJ2-7; 8 bases match TRBD2. The J segment lost 3 bases and the V segment lost 7 bases, leaving 8 bases of the junction unmatched. The CDR3 is made up of 14 amino acids. This CDR3 reads CASNRGGWSYEQYF. The CDR3 nucleotides read TGTGCCAGCAATCGGGGGGGATGGAGCTACGAGCAGTACTTC.

This clonotype was seen only a few times. This chain connects TRBV30 to TRBJ1-1, with TRBD1 as a possible D gene (5 bases). The V gene's germline CDR1 is GTSNPN and CDR2 SVGIG (reference sequence). Trimming left V 2 bases short and J 1 base short, with 8 bases between. This CDR3 has 13 residues. CDR3 protein: CAWSLGGNTEAFF. CDR3 DNA: TGTGCCTGGAGTTTGGGGGGGAACACTGAAGCTTTCTTT.

The CDR3 bases are TGTGCCACCAGCAGAAGGGTACCGGCCGGGGAGCTGTTTTTT. Its translation: CATSRRVPAGELFF. This chain connects TRBV15 to TRBJ2-2; D not resolved. The V end was cut by 2 bases, the J end by 6 bases, with 10 bases between. The germline V gene has CDR1 LNHNV and CDR2 YYDKDF (reference sequence). CDR3 size: 14 residues.